This T cell receptor (beta chain) derives from a study of T cells in tumors after PD-1 blockade. Study background: Treatment was either pembrolizumab 200 mg every 3 weeks or cemiplimab 350 mg every 2 weeks.

Input was about 600 ng to 6,004 ng of genomic DNA from tumor or blood. Using immunoSEQ multiplex PCR, the repertoire was profiled, and TCRdb retains in-frame clones only, with some absent. Here the sample spans 11,000 or so clones, approximately 63% being singletons. This clone is judged medium-sized (0.01 to 0.1%). Its antigen is as yet unknown. Germline CDR1 is SNHLY and CDR2 is FYNNEI. V shed 2 bases, J shed 6 bases, and the junction held 7 bases outside the gene matches. CDR3 length: 16 residues. Regarding the study as a whole: Blood contained about 38% of the tumor's TCR clonotypes. Clonal replacement, not reinvigoration, is suggested for expanded exhausted CD8+ clones after therapy.

Sequencing was performed on tumor tissue, taken before anti-PD-1 treatment. The TCR sequence derives from a human donor with basal cell carcinoma. The rearrangement joins TRBV2 to TRBJ2-2, with 9 bases aligning to TRBD1. The CDR3: CASSESGQGFAGELFF. The CDR3 region has the DNA TGTGCCAGCAGTGAATCAGGACAGGGGTTTGCCGGGGAGCTGTTTTTT. Complete variable domain (other parts from reference TRBV2 and TRBJ2-2): EPEVTQTPSHQVTQMGQEVILRCVPISNHLYFYWYRQILGQKVEFLVSFYNNEISEKSEIFDDQFSVERPDGSNFTLKIRSTKLEDSAMYFCASSESGQGFAGELFFGEGSRLTVL.